Listed below are T cell receptor beta chains from one sample, sequenced in a study of neurological immune-mediated disorders. MiXCR, run by TCRdb on the 5' RACE reads, gives a single entry per CDR3 protein. Seen here are about 58,000 distinct CDR3 sequences, about 3.7% observed once, and the top ten hold about 7%. The material sequenced was PBMCs. The origin of the receptors is a woman aged 55 to 70 with multiple sclerosis. CDR3s include the opening cysteine and the closing phenylalanine or tryptophan. The D gene is left open where the match is weak. The listing skips clone size in some rows; elsewhere it reads once, few, many or a size class.

.	many	TRBJ2-1	TRBV24-1	CATSDLSGGAANEQFF	TGTGCCACCAGTGATTTGTCGGGCGGGGCCGCCAATGAGCAGTTCTTC
.	many	TRBJ2-3	TRBV20-1	CSARQAGESSTDTQYF	TGCAGTGCTAGACAAGCCGGCGAATCTAGCACAGATACGCAGTATTTT
TRBD2	many	TRBJ2-1	TRBV29-1	CSVEGTSGANEQFF	TGCAGCGTTGAGGGGACTAGCGGGGCCAATGAGCAGTTCTTC
.	many	TRBJ2-1	TRBV7-2	CASSQQDFTFYNEQFF	TGTGCCAGCAGCCAGCAGGACTTCACCTTCTACAATGAGCAGTTCTTC
.	many	TRBJ2-3	TRBV20-1	CSARDRSGWADTQYF	TGCAGTGCTAGAGACCGGTCCGGCTGGGCAGATACGCAGTATTTT
TRBD1	many	TRBJ1-1	TRBV29-1	CSVRGGRSMNTEAFF	TGCAGCGTTCGAGGGGGCAGGTCCATGAACACTGAAGCTTTCTTT
TRBD2	many	TRBJ2-5	TRBV6-6	CASSYSRGSGYQETQYF	TGTGCCAGCAGTTACTCGAGGGGTAGCGGGTACCAAGAGACCCAGTACTTC
.	many	TRBJ2-7	TRBV7-8	CASSLTGQVSYEQYF	TGTGCCAGCAGCTTAACGGGACAAGTCTCCTACGAGCAGTACTTC
TRBD2	many	TRBJ2-3	TRBV7-2	CASSFLRGSTDTQYF	TGTGCCAGCAGCTTCTTGCGGGGGTCCACAGATACGCAGTATTTT
.	many	TRBJ2-2	TRBV5-6	CASSLVGDWSGELFF	TGTGCCAGCAGCTTGGTGGGGGATTGGTCCGGGGAGCTGTTTTTT
TRBD1	many	TRBJ1-1	TRBV7-2	CASSLTGDTEAFF	TGTGCCAGCAGCCTGACAGGGGACACTGAAGCTTTCTTT
TRBD1	many	TRBJ2-7	TRBV7-6	CASSSIYRGYEQYF	TGTGCCAGCAGCTCGATCTACAGGGGCTACGAGCAGTACTTC
.	many	TRBJ2-3	TRBV20-1	CSAEGGDSEEYDTQYF	TGCAGTGCCGAAGGAGGGGATAGCGAGGAGTATGATACGCAGTATTTT
TRBD1	many	TRBJ1-4	TRBV12-3/TRBV12-4	CASSEQGASEKLFF	TGTGCCAGCAGCGAACAGGGGGCTAGTGAAAAACTGTTTTTT
.	many	TRBJ2-7	TRBV6-2/TRBV6-3	CASSYYSYEQYF	TGTGCCAGCAGTTACTACTCCTACGAGCAGTACTTC
.	many	TRBJ1-1	TRBV29-1	CSVDWGWGAEAFF	TGCAGCGTTGACTGGGGGTGGGGGGCTGAAGCTTTCTTT
.	.	TRBJ1-4	TRBV10-1	CASSTGSGNEKLFF	TGCGCCAGCTCGACAGGTAGCGGGAATGAAAAACTGTTTTTT
TRBD2	many	TRBJ2-7	TRBV20-1	CSARDWQRGAYEQYF	TGCAGTGCTAGAGATTGGCAGCGGGGGGCCTACGAGCAGTACTTC
TRBD1	many	TRBJ2-2	TRBV7-9	CASSSGTVRTGELFF	TGTGCCAGCAGCTCCGGGACAGTAAGAACCGGGGAGCTGTTTTTT
TRBD1	many	TRBJ2-7	TRBV20-1	CSARPRTGRSYEQYF	TGCAGTGCTAGACCCAGGACAGGCCGCTCCTACGAGCAGTACTTC
TRBD2	many	TRBJ2-7	TRBV28	CASIGPGTNAGEQYF	TGTGCCAGCATTGGTCCCGGGACTAATGCGGGTGAGCAGTACTTC
TRBD1	many	TRBJ1-2	TRBV4-1	CASSQDPLQGANYGYTF	TGCGCCAGCAGCCAAGATCCCTTACAGGGGGCGAACTATGGCTACACCTTC
.	many	TRBJ2-7	TRBV20-1	CSAQRLQTYEQYF	TGCAGTGCTCAGAGGTTACAAACCTACGAGCAGTACTTC
TRBD2	many	TRBJ2-1	TRBV7-9	CASSLDPSGMRGFF	TGTGCCAGCAGCTTAGATCCTAGCGGGATGAGGGGGTTCTTC